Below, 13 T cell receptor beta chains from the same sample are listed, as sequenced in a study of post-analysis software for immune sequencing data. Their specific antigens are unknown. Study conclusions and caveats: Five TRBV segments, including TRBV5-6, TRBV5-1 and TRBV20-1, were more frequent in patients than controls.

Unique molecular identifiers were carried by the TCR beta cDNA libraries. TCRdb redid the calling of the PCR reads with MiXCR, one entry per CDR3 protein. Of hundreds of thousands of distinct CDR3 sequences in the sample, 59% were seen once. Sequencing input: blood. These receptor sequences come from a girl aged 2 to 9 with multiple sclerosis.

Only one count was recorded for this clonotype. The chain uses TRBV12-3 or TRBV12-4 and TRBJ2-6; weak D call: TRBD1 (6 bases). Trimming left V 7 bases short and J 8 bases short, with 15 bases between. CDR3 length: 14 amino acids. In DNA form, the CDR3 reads TGTGCCAGCACCCCCCCCGGGACAACCAACGTCCTGACTTTC. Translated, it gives CASTPPGTTNVLTF.

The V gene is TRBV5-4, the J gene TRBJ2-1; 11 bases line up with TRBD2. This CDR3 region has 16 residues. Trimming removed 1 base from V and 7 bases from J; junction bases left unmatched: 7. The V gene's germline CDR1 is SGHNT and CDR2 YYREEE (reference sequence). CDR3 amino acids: CASSLRLLAGANEQFF. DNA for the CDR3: TGTGCCAGCAGCTTGAGGCTACTAGCGGGGGCTAATGAGCAGTTCTTC.

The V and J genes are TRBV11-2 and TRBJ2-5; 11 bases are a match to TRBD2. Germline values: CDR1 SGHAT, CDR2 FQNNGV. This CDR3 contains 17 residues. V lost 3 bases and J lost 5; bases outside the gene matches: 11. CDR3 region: CASSLTSGTVVGETQYF. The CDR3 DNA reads TGTGCCAGCAGCTTGACTAGCGGGACGGTTGTCGGGGAGACCCAGTACTTC.

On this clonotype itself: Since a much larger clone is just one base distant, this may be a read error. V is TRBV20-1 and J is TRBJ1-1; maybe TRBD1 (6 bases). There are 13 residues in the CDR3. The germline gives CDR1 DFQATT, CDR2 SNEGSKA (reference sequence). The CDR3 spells CSARGQGNIEAFF. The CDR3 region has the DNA TGCAGTGCTAGAGGCCAGGGGAACATTGAAGCTTTCTTT.

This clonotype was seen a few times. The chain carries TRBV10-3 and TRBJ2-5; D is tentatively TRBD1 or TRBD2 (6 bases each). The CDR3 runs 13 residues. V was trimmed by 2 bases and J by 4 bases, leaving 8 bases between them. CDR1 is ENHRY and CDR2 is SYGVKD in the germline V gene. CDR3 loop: CAISEEGGETQYF. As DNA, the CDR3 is TGTGCCATCAGTGAGGAGGGGGGAGAGACCCAGTACTTC.

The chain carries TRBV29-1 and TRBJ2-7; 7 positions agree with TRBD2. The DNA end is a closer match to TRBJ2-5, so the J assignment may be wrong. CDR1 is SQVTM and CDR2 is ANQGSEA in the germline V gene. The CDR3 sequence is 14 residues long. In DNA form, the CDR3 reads TGCAGCGTTGAAAGCGGGACCTCATGGGGGACCCAGTACTTC. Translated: CSVESGTSWGTQYF.

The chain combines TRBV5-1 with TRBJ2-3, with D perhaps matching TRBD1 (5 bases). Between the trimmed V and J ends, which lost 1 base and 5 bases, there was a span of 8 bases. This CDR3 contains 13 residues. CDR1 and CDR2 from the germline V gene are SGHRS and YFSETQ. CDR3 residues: CASSLIGEDTQYF. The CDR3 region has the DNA TGCGCCAGCAGCTTGATAGGGGAAGATACGCAGTATTTT. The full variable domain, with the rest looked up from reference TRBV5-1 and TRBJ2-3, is KAGVTQTPRYLIKTRGQQVTLSCSPISGHRSVSWYQQTPGQGLQFLFEYFSETQRNKGNFPGRFSGRQFSNSRSEMNVSTLELGDSALYLCASSLIGEDTQYFGPGTRLTVL.

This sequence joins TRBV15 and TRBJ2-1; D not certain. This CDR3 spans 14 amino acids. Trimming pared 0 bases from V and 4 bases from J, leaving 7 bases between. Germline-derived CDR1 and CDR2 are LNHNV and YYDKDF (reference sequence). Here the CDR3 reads CATSRDHRYNEQFF. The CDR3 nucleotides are TGTGCCACCAGCAGAGATCATCGGTACAATGAGCAGTTCTTC.

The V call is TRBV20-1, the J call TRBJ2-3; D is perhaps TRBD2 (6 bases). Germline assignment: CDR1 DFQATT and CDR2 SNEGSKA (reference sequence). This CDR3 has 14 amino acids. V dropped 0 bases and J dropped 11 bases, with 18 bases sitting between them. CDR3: CSARDSAGPERQYF. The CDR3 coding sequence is TGCAGTGCTAGAGATTCGGCGGGACCCGAAAGGCAGTATTTT.

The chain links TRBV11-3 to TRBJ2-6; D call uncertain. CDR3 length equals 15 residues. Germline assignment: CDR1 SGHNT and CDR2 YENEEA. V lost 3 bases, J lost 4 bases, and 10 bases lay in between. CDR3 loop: CASSFNLGGANVLTF. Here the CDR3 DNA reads TGTGCCAGCAGCTTTAACCTCGGAGGGGCCAACGTCCTGACTTTC.

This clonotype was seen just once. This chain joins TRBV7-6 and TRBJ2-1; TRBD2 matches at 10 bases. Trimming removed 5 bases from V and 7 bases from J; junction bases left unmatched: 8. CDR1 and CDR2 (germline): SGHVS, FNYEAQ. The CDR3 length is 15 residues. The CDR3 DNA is TGTGCCAGCAGCCGAACTAGCGGGAAAATGAATGAGCAGTTCTTC. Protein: CASSRTSGKMNEQFF.

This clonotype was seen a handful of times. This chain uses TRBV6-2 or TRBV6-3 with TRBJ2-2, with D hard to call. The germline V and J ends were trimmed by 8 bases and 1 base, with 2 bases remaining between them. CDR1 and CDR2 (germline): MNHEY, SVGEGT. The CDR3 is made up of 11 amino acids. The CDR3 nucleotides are TGTGCCAGCGGGAACACCGGGGAGCTGTTTTTT. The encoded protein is CASGNTGELFF.

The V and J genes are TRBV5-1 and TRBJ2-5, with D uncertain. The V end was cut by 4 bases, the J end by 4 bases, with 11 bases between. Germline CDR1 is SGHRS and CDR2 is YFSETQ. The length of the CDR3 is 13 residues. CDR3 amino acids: CASSLPNGETQYF. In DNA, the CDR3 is TGCGCCAGCAGCCTCCCTAATGGAGAGACCCAGTACTTC.